This entry lists 8 T cell receptor beta chains sequenced from one sample in a study of early T cells in non-severe SARS-CoV-2 infection. TCRdb re-called the 5' RACE reads with MiXCR, one entry per CDR3 protein. The table lists 69,000 or so distinct CDR3 sequences, 4.6% of them singletons. Material: whole blood, obtained at baseline. The receptor source for this set is an adult who was a healthcare worker with PCR-confirmed SARS-CoV-2 infection or an uninfected control (not recorded which). The donor label of this sample is uncertain.

This clonotype occurred a few times. The chain couples TRBV19 to TRBJ1-5, with D possibly matching TRBD1 (6 bases). V dropped 6 bases and J dropped 0 bases, with 12 bases sitting between them. There are 15 residues in the CDR3. Germline lookup yields CDR1 LNHDA and CDR2 SQIVND (reference sequence). The DNA of the CDR3 is TGTGCCAGTAGCCGAGGGGGTTATAGCAATCAGCCCCAGCATTTT. Translated, it gives CASSRGGYSNQPQHF. Supplemented by reference TRBV19 and TRBJ1-5, the full variable domain reads DGGITQSPKYLFRKEGQNVTLSCEQNLNHDAMYWYRQDPGQGLRLIYYSQIVNDFQKGDIAEGYSVSREKKESFPLTVTSAQKNPTAFYLCASSRGGYSNQPQHFGDGTRLSIL.

This clonotype was detected ten times or more. The chain couples TRBV5-4 to TRBJ2-1, with D tentatively TRBD1 or TRBD2 (5 bases each). This CDR3 has 15 amino acids. Deletions cut 0 bases from V and 5 bases from J, with 12 bases between. Per germline, CDR1 SGHNT and CDR2 YYREEE (reference sequence). CDR3 DNA sequence: TGTGCCAGCAGCTTGGACACGGGGCCCCACAATGAGCAGTTCTTC. This encodes CASSLDTGPHNEQFF.

This clonotype was seen only a few times. The CDR3 protein is CASSLRLSYEQYF. CDR3 coding DNA: TGTGCCAGCAGCTTAAGACTCTCCTACGAGCAGTACTTC. This rearrangement joins TRBV11-2 to TRBJ2-7; D gene uncertain. CDR3 length: 13 residues. Germline CDR1 reads SGHAT; CDR2 reads FQNNGV. Trimming stripped 2 bases from V and 0 bases from J, with 5 bases between.

This chain uses TRBV28 with TRBJ2-6, with D perhaps TRBD1 (5 bases). Germline V gives CDR1 MDHEN, CDR2 SYDVKM. V gave up 4 bases and J gave up 0 bases, with 16 bases separating them. The CDR3 is 18 amino acids. CDR3 amino acids: CASSWGAAYDSGANVLTF. CDR3 in DNA: TGTGCCAGCAGTTGGGGCGCGGCCTACGACTCTGGGGCCAACGTCCTGACTTTC.

This chain's CDR3 is CASSPQPNTGELFF. The CDR3 bases are TGTGCCAGCTCACCACAGCCAAACACCGGGGAGCTGTTTTTT. The chain recombines TRBV18 with TRBJ2-2; D is unclear. V was clipped by 1 base and J by 2 bases, with 5 bases between them. This CDR3 spans 14 amino acids. CDR1 is KGHSH, CDR2 LQKENI, per germline.

This clonotype was picked up many times. The rearrangement links TRBV6-6 to TRBJ1-1, with 8 bases aligning to TRBD1. Germline lookup yields CDR1 MNHNY and CDR2 SVGAGI (reference sequence). V lost 5 bases to trimming and J lost 1 base; unmatched junction nucleotides: 6. CDR3 length equals 15 residues. This CDR3 is CASSPRTGRNTEAFF. CDR3 nucleotide sequence: TGTGCCAGCAGTCCCCGGACAGGGAGGAACACTGAAGCTTTCTTT.

This clonotype occurred a few times. The chain carries TRBV29-1 and TRBJ2-3; 10 bases agree with TRBD2. The CDR3 sequence is 14 residues long. V lost 5 bases, J lost 6 bases, and 8 bases stayed unmatched. Germline V gives CDR1 SQVTM, CDR2 ANQGSEA. The CDR3 region is CSVHLGLADDTQYF. The CDR3 nucleotides read TGCAGCGTTCACCTCGGACTAGCGGACGATACGCAGTATTTT.

This clonotype was recorded many times. The gene calls are TRBV11-2 and TRBJ2-5; D perhaps matches TRBD1 (5 bases). Germline CDR1 is SGHAT and CDR2 is FQNNGV. The CDR3 has 14 residues. V was cut by 5 bases and J by 1 base, with 11 bases left in between. The CDR3 sequence: CASSAGFPQETQYF. The CDR3 DNA is TGTGCCAGCAGCGCAGGGTTCCCCCAAGAGACCCAGTACTTC. The entire variable domain, with the rest obtained from reference TRBV11-2 and TRBJ2-5, is as follows: EAGVAQSPRYKIIEKRQSVAFWCNPISGHATLYWYQQILGQGPKLLIQFQNNGVVDDSQLPKDRFSAERLKGVDSTLKIQPAKLEDSAVYLCASSAGFPQETQYFGPGTRLLVL.